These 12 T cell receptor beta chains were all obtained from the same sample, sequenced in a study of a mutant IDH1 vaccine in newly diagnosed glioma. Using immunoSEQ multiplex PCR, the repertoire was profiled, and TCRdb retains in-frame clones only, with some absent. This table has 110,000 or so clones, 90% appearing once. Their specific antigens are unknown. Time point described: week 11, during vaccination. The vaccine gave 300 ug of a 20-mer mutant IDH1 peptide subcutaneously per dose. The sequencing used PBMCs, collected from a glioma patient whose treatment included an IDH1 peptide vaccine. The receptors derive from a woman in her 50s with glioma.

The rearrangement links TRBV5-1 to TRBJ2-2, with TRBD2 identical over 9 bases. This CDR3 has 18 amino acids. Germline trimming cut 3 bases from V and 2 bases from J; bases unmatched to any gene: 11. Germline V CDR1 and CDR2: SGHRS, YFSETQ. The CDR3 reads CASSSTAGGVLNTGELFF. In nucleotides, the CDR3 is TGCGCCAGCAGCTCAACAGCGGGAGGCGTACTAAACACCGGGGAGCTGTTTTTT.

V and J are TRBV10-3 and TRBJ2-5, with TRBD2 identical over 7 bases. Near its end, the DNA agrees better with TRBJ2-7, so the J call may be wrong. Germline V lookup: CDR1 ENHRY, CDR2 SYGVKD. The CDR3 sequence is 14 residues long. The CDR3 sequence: CAISGGGSSYEQYF. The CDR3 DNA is TGTGCCATCAGTGGAGGCGGGAGCTCCTACGAGCAGTACTTC.

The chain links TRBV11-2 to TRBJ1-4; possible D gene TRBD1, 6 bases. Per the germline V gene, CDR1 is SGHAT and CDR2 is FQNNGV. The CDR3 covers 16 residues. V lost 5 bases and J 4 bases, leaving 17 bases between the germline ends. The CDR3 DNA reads TGTGCCAGCAGCCTCCTTAGGGGGGAAGTTAATGAAAAACTGTTTTTT. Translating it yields CASSLLRGEVNEKLFF.

CDR3 DNA: TGTGCCAGCAGGGTCTCTGGGGCCAACGTCCTGACTTTC. Amino acid sequence: CASRVSGANVLTF. V and J are TRBV27 and TRBJ2-6; D gene unclear. The length of the CDR3 is 13 residues. Germline CDR1 MNHEY, CDR2 SMNVEV (reference sequence). V dropped 6 bases and J dropped 0 bases, with 3 bases sitting between them.

CDR3 nucleotide sequence: TGTGCCAGCAGTTCAAGGACAGGGTTGGGATCTAATTCACCCCTCCACTTT. This translates into CASSSRTGLGSNSPLHF. The chain is built from TRBV27 and TRBJ1-6; TRBD1 matches 8 bases. Germline CDR1 reads MNHEY; CDR2 reads SMNVEV (reference sequence). J gave up 6 bases and V 4 bases, and 11 bases lay outside the gene matches. The CDR3 has 17 residues.

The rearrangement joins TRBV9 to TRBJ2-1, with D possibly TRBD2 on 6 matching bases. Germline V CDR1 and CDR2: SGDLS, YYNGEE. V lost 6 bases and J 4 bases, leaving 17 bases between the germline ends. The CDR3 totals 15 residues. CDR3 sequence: CASTSLGGRYNEQFF. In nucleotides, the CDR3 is TGTGCCAGCACCTCCTTGGGGGGTCGGTACAATGAGCAGTTCTTC.

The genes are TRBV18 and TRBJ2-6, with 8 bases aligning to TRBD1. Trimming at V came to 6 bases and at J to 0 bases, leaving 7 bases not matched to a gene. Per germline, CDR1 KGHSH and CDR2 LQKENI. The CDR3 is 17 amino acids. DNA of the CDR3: TGTGCCAGCTCCCAGACAGGGGACAGCTCTGGGGCCAACGTCCTGACTTTC. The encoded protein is CASSQTGDSSGANVLTF.

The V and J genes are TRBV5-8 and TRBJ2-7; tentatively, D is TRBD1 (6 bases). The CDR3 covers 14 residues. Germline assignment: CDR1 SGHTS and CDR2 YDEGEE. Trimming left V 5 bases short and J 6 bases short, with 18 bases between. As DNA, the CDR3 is TGTGCCAGCAGAAACCCAGGGGCTACTCGCGAGCAGTACTTC. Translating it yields CASRNPGATREQYF.

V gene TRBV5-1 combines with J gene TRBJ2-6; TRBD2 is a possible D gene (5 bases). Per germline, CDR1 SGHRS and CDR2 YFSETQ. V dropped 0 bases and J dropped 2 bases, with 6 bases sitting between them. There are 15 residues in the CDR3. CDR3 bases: TGCGCCAGCAGCTTGGGAGCGGCTGGGGCCAACGTCCTGACTTTC. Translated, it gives CASSLGAAGANVLTF.

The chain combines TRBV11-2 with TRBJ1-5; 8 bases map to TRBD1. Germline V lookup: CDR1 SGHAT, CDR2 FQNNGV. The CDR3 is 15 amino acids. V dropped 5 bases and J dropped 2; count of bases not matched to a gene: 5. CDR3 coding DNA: TGTGCCAGCAGCCTTCAGGGGGCCGGCAATCAGCCCCAGCATTTT. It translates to CASSLQGAGNQPQHF.

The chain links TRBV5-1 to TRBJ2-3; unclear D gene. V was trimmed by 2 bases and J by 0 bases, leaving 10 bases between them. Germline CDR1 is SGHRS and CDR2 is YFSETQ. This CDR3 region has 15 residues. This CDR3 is CASSFSGPSTDTQYF. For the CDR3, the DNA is TGCGCCAGCAGCTTTTCAGGCCCCAGCACAGATACGCAGTATTTT.

CDR3 in amino acids: CAWSGTVTNQPQHF. The CDR3 DNA is TGTGCCTGGAGTGGGACAGTAACCAATCAGCCCCAGCATTTT. V gene TRBV30 combines with J gene TRBJ1-5, with D maybe TRBD1 (6 bases). The germline V gene has CDR1 GTSNPN and CDR2 SVGIG (reference sequence). The V end was cut by 1 base, the J end by 3 bases, with 10 bases between. This CDR3 has 14 amino acids. The full variable domain, its missing parts supplied by reference TRBV30 and TRBJ1-5, is SQTIHQWPATLVQPVGSPLSLECTVEGTSNPNLYWYRQAAGRGLQLLFYSVGIGQISSEVPQNLSASRPQDRQFILSSKKLLLSDSGFYLCAWSGTVTNQPQHFGDGTRLSIL.